This T cell receptor beta chain stems from a study of post-analysis software for immune sequencing data (dated by TCRdb to 2015 to 2017). Broadly, across the study: Disease courses on record covered relapsing-remitting, secondary progressive and progressive-relapsing multiple sclerosis, though some patients had no subtype annotation. The patient repertoires were set against 11 previously published healthy control repertoires from donors whose ages ranged from roughly 6 to 26 years. A subset of samples was prepared in parallel using single-end sample barcoding, then pooled and co-amplified after Illumina adapter ligation. Overall results and qualifications from the work: The multiple sclerosis patient group was slightly younger than the control group. Compared with controls, multiple sclerosis patients had significantly lower normalized Chao1 diversity, a finding suggesting substantial peripheral T-cell clonal expansion. Roughly 5 TRBV segments, including TRBV5-6, TRBV5-1 and TRBV20-1, were significantly more frequent in patients than controls. When samples were clustered directly using the F measure, samples prepared in the same batch co-clustered strongly, which prompted a batch-effect correction.

Library preparation used PCR. Instrument on record: Illumina HiSeq 2500. Unique molecular identifiers were incorporated into TCR beta cDNA libraries to reduce PCR and sequencing biases. Every 1 to 10 million input T cells yielded 500,000 or so cDNA molecules, meaning each molecule approximated one T cell. Patient libraries were prepared and sequenced with the same protocol used for the earlier healthy control dataset. Within a given batch, samples were prepared together, multiplexed and sequenced on the same HiSeq lane. Per the authors' processing: MIGEC was used to process the raw barcoded reads, and molecular identifier groups with only a single read were discarded before consensus assembly and CDR3 extraction. VDJtools was used for post-analysis of the clonotype tables, and diversity was normalized by down-sampling every dataset to the size of the smallest sample. In repertoire overlap clustering, CDR3 amino acid sequences, but not nucleotide sequences, were matched to correct batch-related cross-sample contamination. TCRdb reworked the public reads: Q25 trimming with fastp, MiXCR clone assembly, productive beta chains retained. Every distinct CDR3 protein forms one entry, paired with its most common genes and DNA. Clone size and V and J calls follow TCRdb, not the original study. Present in this sample are roughly 540,000 distinct CDR3 sequences, about a third of which were seen just once. Together, the top ten hold approximately 6% of the sample.

Germline trimming amounts to 9 bases on V and 1 base on J, with 7 as the count of junction bases outside the gene matches. CDR3 length: 15 amino acids, cysteine to phenylalanine. The DNA shown is the 45-base CDR3, in frame from base 1. TCR beta repertoires were profiled from peripheral blood of roughly twelve young patients with multiple sclerosis to demonstrate the VDJtools post-analysis software. The patients with multiple sclerosis were children and adolescents between roughly 6 and 15 years of age. Details on this clonotype: Its specific antigen is unknown. One base away there is no much larger clone; base qualities are not given.

The clonotype originates from a girl aged 2-17 years with multiple sclerosis. The sequence is built from TRBV12-3 or TRBV12-4 and TRBJ2-1; TRBD1 aligns with 9 central bases. Input material: blood. In nucleotides, the sequence is TGTGCCAGTATCTCGACAGGGGGATCCTACAATGAGCAGTTCTTC. This translates into CASISTGGSYNEQFF.